A selection of T cell receptor beta chains follows, all from one sample in a study of T cell changes during pregnancy in multiple sclerosis. Sequencing was performed with immunoSEQ multiplex PCR; in TCRdb, only in-frame clones are kept and a portion is missing. The table shows about 59,000 clones, with about 92% occurring only once. The material sequenced was peripheral blood, taken in the first trimester of pregnancy. All receptors come from a female donor with multiple sclerosis, enrolled in a pregnancy study. Both conserved end residues are part of each CDR3. Fields, in order: V gene, D gene, clone size, J gene, CDR3 DNA, CDR3 protein. The D gene is left open where the match is weak. The listing skips clone size in some rows; elsewhere it reads once, few, many or a size class.

TRBV2,TRBD1,NA,TRBJ1-1,TGTGCCAGCCTCAGGGACAGGAACACTGAAGCTTTCTTT,CASLRDRNTEAFF
TRBV6-1,TRBD1,NA,TRBJ1-2,TGTGCCAGCGAACAGGGGGCACGTGGCTACACCTTC,CASEQGARGYTF
TRBV4-3,TRBD2,few,TRBJ2-7,TGCGCCAGCAGCCAAGAACTAGCGGAGCACTACGAGCAGTACTTC,CASSQELAEHYEQYF
TRBV14,NA,few,TRBJ2-1,TGTGCCAGCAGCGTAGGTGGCGGGATCGGGAAATCCTACAATGAGCAGTTCTTC,CASSVGGGIGKSYNEQFF
TRBV29-1,NA,NA,TRBJ2-6,TGCAGCGTTGAATCCGTGGAGTCTGGGGCCAACGTCCTGACTTTC,CSVESVESGANVLTF
TRBV28,TRBD1,NA,TRBJ1-1,TGTGCCAGCACCTTTTCGAGGGGGCGTAACACTGAAGCTTTCTTT,CASTFSRGRNTEAFF
TRBV5-1,TRBD1,NA,TRBJ2-3,TGCGCCAGCAGTACTAAGGGGGACAGGGGTACAGATACGCAGTATTTT,CASSTKGDRGTDTQYF
TRBV11-3,TRBD1,NA,TRBJ1-4,TGTGCCAGCAGCCCGGGACAGGCTAATGAAAAACTGTTTTTT,CASSPGQANEKLFF
TRBV7-2,TRBD2,NA,TRBJ2-7,TGTGCCAGCAGCTCGGGACTAGCGGGAGAGGCCGAGCAGTACTTC,CASSSGLAGEAEQYF
TRBV7-2,TRBD2,NA,TRBJ2-1,TGTGCCAGCAGCCCGAGCGGGAGAGGGTCCTACAATGAGCAGTTCTTC,CASSPSGRGSYNEQFF
TRBV2,TRBD2,NA,TRBJ2-2,TGTGCCATCTCGACTAGCGGGAGTCCCGCCGGGGAGCTGTTTTTT,CAISTSGSPAGELFF